Following are 16 T cell receptor beta chains from one sample sequenced in a study of T-cell reconstitution after alpha-beta-depleted transplantation in children. Library preparation (for TCRbeta) was performed with unique molecular identifiers. TCRdb re-analysed the PCR reads in MiXCR, keeping a single row per CDR3 protein. The sample consists of around 240,000 distinct CDR3 sequences, around 8% of them appearing once. The sequences come from PBMCs, mostly from graft donor cells, collected 180 days after TCRalphabeta/CD19-depleted stem cell transplant. Every receptor here comes from a male patient between 10 and 17 years old who had a stem cell transplant for acute lymphoblastic leukemia, so the T cells may come from the graft donor.

This clonotype was detected ten times or more. The chain is built from TRBV11-2 and TRBJ2-1, with 7 nucleotides matching TRBD2. The CDR3 runs to 15 residues. Trimming removed 4 bases from V and 3 bases from J; junction bases left unmatched: 6. Germline V CDR1 and CDR2: SGHAT, FQNNGV. In DNA form, the CDR3 reads TGTGCCAGCAGCTCCGCTAGCGGAGACTACAATGAGCAGTTCTTC. As protein: CASSSASGDYNEQFF.

This clonotype was recorded many times. This chain joins TRBV6-5 and TRBJ1-2; a possible D gene is TRBD1 (6 bases). Trimming took 3 bases from V and 8 from J, leaving 16 bases between them. The germline V gene encodes CDR1 MNHEY and CDR2 SVGAGI. CDR3 length: 14 amino acids. Here the CDR3 reads CASSYERTGLGYTF. As DNA, the CDR3 is TGTGCCAGCAGTTATGAGCGCACAGGGTTGGGCTACACCTTC.

This clonotype was seen repeatedly, ten times or more. The chain carries TRBV20-1 and TRBJ2-1; D not certain. In germline, CDR1 is DFQATT, CDR2 SNEGSKA (reference sequence). CDR3 length equals 15 residues. Trimming removed 1 base at V and 3 bases at J, with 13 bases between. CDR3 protein: CSARATVLNYNEQFF. The CDR3 nucleotides read TGCAGTGCTAGAGCAACGGTCCTCAACTACAATGAGCAGTTCTTC.

The sample holds many counts of this clonotype. V and J are TRBV2 and TRBJ2-7; the D gene could be TRBD1 or TRBD2 (5 bases each). Germline CDR1 is SNHLY and CDR2 is FYNNEI. The CDR3 extends over 13 amino acids. The V and J ends lost 5 bases and 2 bases respectively, with 10 bases between them. CDR3 in DNA: TGTGCCAGCAGTCGGGACGGGACCTACGAGCAGTACTTC. Amino acid sequence: CASSRDGTYEQYF.

The chain joins TRBV20-1 to TRBJ2-7; either TRBD1 or TRBD2 may fit D (7 bases each). Per the germline V gene, CDR1 is DFQATT and CDR2 is SNEGSKA (reference sequence). V lost 7 bases, J lost 6 bases, and 16 bases lay in between. The CDR3 totals 12 residues. The chain's CDR3 is CSDTFRGGEQYF. Here the CDR3 DNA reads TGCAGTGACACATTCAGGGGGGGCGAGCAGTACTTC.

This clonotype was found many times. The CDR3 nucleotides are TGTGCCAGCAGCTACGTTCCGGGACAGGTCCCCTTCTACGAGCAGTACTTC. Translated, it gives CASSYVPGQVPFYEQYF. The J gene is TRBJ2-7, the V gene TRBV12-3 or TRBV12-4, with TRBD1 matching 8 bases. CDR3 length equals 17 residues. V dropped 6 bases and J dropped 3; count of bases not matched to a gene: 16.

At least ten counts were recorded for this clonotype. The chain employs TRBV5-1 and TRBJ2-2; 7 bases map to TRBD1. CDR3 length: 14 amino acids. CDR1 and CDR2 from the germline V gene are SGHRS and YFSETQ. The V gene end was trimmed by 3 bases and the J gene end by 3 bases; junction bases not matched to a gene: 2. The CDR3 loop reads CASSWGTDTGELFF. CDR3 sequence (DNA): TGCGCCAGCAGCTGGGGGACAGACACCGGGGAGCTGTTTTTT.

The DNA for the CDR3 is TGCAGCGTTCCCGGGGGGCGAACACCTAATGAAAAACTGTTTTTT. As protein: CSVPGGRTPNEKLFF. V gene TRBV29-1 combines with J gene TRBJ1-4; weak D call: TRBD1 (6 bases). V was pared by 5 bases and J by 3 bases, with 16 bases between. The V gene's germline CDR1 is SQVTM and CDR2 ANQGSEA. This CDR3 region has 15 residues.

The sample holds many counts of this clonotype. The chain couples TRBV6-2 or TRBV6-3 to TRBJ1-2, with 9 bases that match TRBD1. The CDR3 extends over 15 amino acids. Unmatched junction bases numbered 11, after V lost 5 bases and J lost 7 bases. Germline V gene lookup returns CDR1 MNHEY and CDR2 SVGEGT. The CDR3 loop reads CASSDSRDRVPGYTF. CDR3 sequence (DNA): TGTGCCAGCAGTGATTCCCGGGACAGGGTTCCTGGCTACACCTTC.

As regards this clonotype: A much larger clone lies a single base off, so this may be a read error. The V gene is TRBV2, the J gene TRBJ1-1; D possibly corresponds to TRBD1 (6 bases). There are 12 residues in the CDR3. Germline loops: CDR1 SNHLY, CDR2 FYNNEI. In DNA form, the CDR3 reads TGTGCCAGCAGTCTTACAGGGTTGGCGGCTTACTTT. Amino acids: CASSLTGLAAYF.

This clonotype was counted many times. DNA for the CDR3: TGTGCCAGCAGCGTAGCTGGCAGGGACACTGAAGCTTTCTTT. As protein: CASSVAGRDTEAFF. This rearrangement joins TRBV9 to TRBJ1-1; D perhaps matches TRBD1 (5 bases). Germline loops: CDR1 SGDLS, CDR2 YYNGEE. The CDR3 is made up of 14 amino acids. Trimming took 0 bases from V and 3 from J, leaving 9 bases between them.

There are a few counts of this clonotype. A read error likely explains this, since a far larger clone differs by one base. V usage is TRBV7-8 and J usage is TRBJ2-1, with D perhaps matching TRBD2 (5 bases). In germline, CDR1 is SGHVS, CDR2 FQNEAQ. V gave up 3 bases and J gave up 5 bases, with 5 bases separating them. This CDR3 has 12 amino acids. The CDR3 is CASSFGDNEQFF. CDR3 nucleotide sequence: TGTGCCAGCAGCTTCGGGGACAATGAGCAGTTCTTC.

This clonotype was observed at least ten times. The rearrangement links TRBV20-1 to TRBJ1-5, with a weak D call TRBD1 (6 bases). V gave up 7 bases and J gave up 2 bases, with 24 bases separating them. Germline CDR1 DFQATT, CDR2 SNEGSKA (reference sequence). The CDR3 has 17 residues. CDR3 in DNA: TGCAGTGTTGTCAGGGGAGGGTCGTCGAAGGGCAATCAGCCCCAGCATTTT. Amino acid sequence: CSVVRGGSSKGNQPQHF.

This clonotype was found many times. The V call is TRBV6-5, the J call TRBJ1-1; 7 bases are shared with TRBD1. In germline, CDR1 is MNHEY, CDR2 SVGAGI. The CDR3 sequence is 14 residues long. With 7 bases clipped from V and 1 base from J, the junction kept 6 bases outside the gene matches. The CDR3 is CASTRGSANTEAFF. CDR3 coding DNA: TGTGCCAGCACCAGGGGGAGCGCGAACACTGAAGCTTTCTTT.

Many counts were recorded for this clonotype. CDR3 nucleotides: TGTGCCAGCAGTGTCCCCGGGGGAGCTGAAGCTTTCTTT. Its translation: CASSVPGGAEAFF. The chain carries TRBV25-1 and TRBJ1-1, with D tentatively TRBD1 (5 bases). Germline CDR1 is MGHDK and CDR2 is SYGVNS. CDR3 size: 13 residues. Trimming removed 4 bases at V and 6 bases at J, with 12 bases between.

This clonotype was counted at least ten times. This sequence joins TRBV24-1 and TRBJ2-1; 7 bases align to TRBD2. CDR1 and CDR2 from the germline V gene are KGHDR and SFDVKD. V was clipped by 1 base and J by 0 bases; unmatched bases: 8. The CDR3 runs to 18 residues. CDR3 DNA: TGTGCCACCAGTGATTTCGGGGGGTCCGGGGGCTCCTACAATGAGCAGTTCTTC. The encoded protein is CATSDFGGSGGSYNEQFF.